This entry concerns a single T cell receptor (beta chain). This clonotype was counted only a few times. Its antigen has not been determined. Base qualities are not at hand, and no much larger clone is one base apart. This sample is drawn from a study of T cell repertoires in cytomegalovirus infection (dated by TCRdb to about 2019). With regard to the full study: The HLA type of each donor mattered for the analysis, because public TCR beta signatures pointed to carriage of CMV infection along with the matching HLA type. What the work shows at the level of the full study, not this receptor alone: In both this cohort and an independent cohort of over 350 donors, the cumulative frequency of public TCR beta family members distinguished carriers of CMV infection plus the relevant HLA type. The ex vivo response was dominated by HLA-C-restricted CMV-specific TCR beta clonotypes, which also provided the single most frequent clonotype in two of eight donors.

The CDR3 has 17 amino acids, counting the end cysteine and phenylalanine. This entry keeps only the CDR3 DNA: 51 bases, framed from base 1. Cut back by 1 base and 6 bases, the V and J ends lie 19 bases apart. CDR1 and CDR2, per the germline V gene, are SGHTA and FQGNSA. TCRdb shows the sequencer as Illumina HiSeq 1500. TCRdb reran the public reads through fastp at Q25 and MiXCR, keeping productive beta chains. Every entry covers one CDR3 protein and lists the most common genes and DNA from its rows. The sample table shows fewer than 350,000 distinct CDR3 sequences, and over 7.5% are seen once. The ten top clones hold 4.3% of the sample.

This receptor was obtained from a human donor in good health (CMV status not recorded). Some clones in this sample may be carry-over from other donors' samples. Sequencing was done on a sample of PBMCs. The rearrangement combines TRBV7-2 with TRBJ2-4; no D gene is confidently identified. The CDR3 in this case is CTSSLVFPGPRLNIQYF. The bases read TGTACCAGCAGCTTAGTCTTCCCAGGCCCCCGTTTAAACATTCAGTACTTC.